The 7 T cell receptor beta chains below were found in one sample sequenced in a study of blood T cell repertoires in COVID-19 (dated by TCRdb to 2020 to 2022). Library generation was performed with the immunoSEQ multiplex PCR assay. Sourced from immuneACCESS, this table was stored by TCRdb with only in-frame sequences that have V and J called. A share of the clones is absent; for the studies checked, an unresolved V gene accounts for under half, and the remainder has no known explanation. In all, the sample holds nearly 110,000 clones, and more than 80% of those were seen once. Of the sample, about 5.3% is held by the ten largest clones. Sequences were obtained from peripheral blood. These receptors were obtained from a man aged 40-55 years with active or convalescent COVID-19.

The chain joins TRBV28 to TRBJ1-4, with D possibly being TRBD1 (5 bases). V was shortened by 10 bases and J by 0 bases, with 9 bases between the two germline ends. In germline, CDR1 is MDHEN, CDR2 SYDVKM. CDR3 length equals 13 residues. The CDR3 DNA follows: TGTGCCACCTCGACAGCAACTAATGAAAAACTGTTTTTT. This codes for CATSTATNEKLFF.

The chain carries TRBV7-2 and TRBJ1-6; possibly TRBD1 for D (6 bases). The ends were cut back, 5 bases at V and 10 bases at J, with 15 bases in the middle. This CDR3 has 14 residues. The germline gives CDR1 SGHTA, CDR2 FQGNSA. The CDR3 region has the DNA TGTGCCAGCAGCGCGGGGGGGCTAGGGTCACCCCTCCACTTT. Encoded protein: CASSAGGLGSPLHF.

The gene calls are TRBV7-2 and TRBJ2-5; TRBD1 might be the D (6 bases). Trimming cost V 0 bases and J 5 bases, with 13 bases left between them. CDR1 is SGHTA and CDR2 is FQGNSA in the germline V gene. The CDR3 is 15 residues long. CDR3 amino acids: CASSLAVGGWETQYF. Written as DNA, the CDR3 is TGTGCCAGCAGCTTAGCGGTTGGGGGCTGGGAGACCCAGTACTTC. Full variable domain (rest looked up from reference TRBV7-2 and TRBJ2-5): GAGVSQSPSNKVTEKGKDVELRCDPISGHTALYWYRQSLGQGLEFLIYFQGNSAPDKSGLPSDRFSAERTGGSVSTLTIQRTQQEDSAVYLCASSLAVGGWETQYFGPGTRLLVL.

The genes are TRBV19 and TRBJ1-5; TRBD1 agrees at 8 bases. The CDR3 totals 17 residues. The V segment lost 6 bases and the J segment 0 bases; nucleotides outside the gene matches: 10. Germline CDR1 is LNHDA and CDR2 is SQIVND (reference sequence). CDR3 sequence: CASSQPGQVYSNQPQHF. DNA of the CDR3: TGTGCCAGTAGCCAACCGGGACAGGTTTATAGCAATCAGCCCCAGCATTTT.

The chain has TRBV6-6 and TRBJ2-7, with 11 bases lining up with TRBD1. This CDR3 has 15 amino acids. V shed 5 bases, J shed 2 bases, and the junction held 5 bases outside the gene matches. The germline gives CDR1 MNHNY, CDR2 SVGAGI (reference sequence). Here the CDR3 reads CASSIGQGATYEQYF. The DNA for the CDR3 is TGTGCCAGCAGTATAGGACAGGGGGCCACCTACGAGCAGTACTTC.

V and J are TRBV9 and TRBJ1-3; 9 bases agree with TRBD1. V shed 5 bases, J shed 7 bases, and the junction held 7 bases outside the gene matches. The germline V gene encodes CDR1 SGDLS and CDR2 YYNGEE. The CDR3 is 14 amino acids. The CDR3 reads CASRGTGSLNTIYF. In DNA form, the CDR3 reads TGTGCCAGCAGGGGGACAGGGAGTCTGAACACCATATATTTT.

In this sample, this clone turned up once. The chain combines TRBV4-1 with TRBJ1-4, with D possibly TRBD1 on 5 matching bases. The CDR3 contains 14 residues. Germline V CDR1 and CDR2: MGHRA, YSYEKL. Trimming pared 4 bases from V and 12 bases from J, leaving 18 bases between. The CDR3 loop reads CASSRKLVGGELFF. The CDR3 DNA sequence: TGCGCCAGCAGCCGAAAACTCGTGGGGGGGGAACTGTTTTTT.